A single sample gave rise to the 25 T cell receptor beta chains below, sequenced in a study of blood T cell repertoires in COVID-19. Some clones are missing from TCRdb's copy, which holds only in-frame ones; the method was immunoSEQ multiplex PCR. Seen here are 90,000 to 120,000 clones, approximately 79% observed once, and the top ten hold 20% to 25%. Sequenced: peripheral blood. These receptors were collected from a man aged 65-85 years with active or convalescent COVID-19.

The chain joins TRBV10-1 to TRBJ2-1; 7 nucleotides agree with TRBD2. V shed 8 bases, J shed 7 bases, and the junction held 8 bases outside the gene matches. The CDR3 consists of 13 residues. From germline, CDR1 is WNHNN and CDR2 SYGVQD (reference sequence). The CDR3 is CASQRGQGNEQFF. The CDR3 DNA reads TGCGCCAGCCAGCGGGGCCAAGGTAATGAGCAGTTCTTC.

V usage is TRBV5-1 and J usage is TRBJ1-5, with a weak D call TRBD1 (5 bases). Germline lookup yields CDR1 SGHRS and CDR2 YFSETQ. The V gene lost 2 bases and the J gene lost 6 bases, with 12 bases spanning the gap. The CDR3 spans 14 residues. CDR3: CASSFGLGGQPQHF. CDR3 in DNA: TGCGCCAGCAGCTTCGGTCTCGGGGGTCAGCCCCAGCATTTT. Based on the CDR3 plus reference TRBV5-1 and TRBJ1-5, the full variable domain is KAGVTQTPRYLIKTRGQQVTLSCSPISGHRSVSWYQQTPGQGLQFLFEYFSETQRNKGNFPGRFSGRQFSNSRSEMNVSTLELGDSALYLCASSFGLGGQPQHFGDGTRLSIL.

By its share, this clone is medium-sized. J is TRBJ1-1 and V is TRBV4-1; 9 positions agree with TRBD1. The CDR3 is 15 residues long. With 3 bases clipped from V and 7 bases from J, the junction kept 9 bases outside the gene matches. Per germline, CDR1 MGHRA and CDR2 YSYEKL. The CDR3: CASSQRRDRAGEAFF. Here the CDR3 DNA reads TGCGCCAGCAGCCAGAGAAGGGACAGGGCTGGTGAAGCTTTCTTT.

The chain uses TRBV7-2 and TRBJ2-2; 8 bases align to TRBD1. In germline, CDR1 is SGHTA, CDR2 FQGNSA. The CDR3 is 15 residues long. V shed 6 bases and J 3 bases; nucleotides not matched to a gene: 6. CDR3 sequence reads: CASRPPGGYTGELFF. In nucleotides, the CDR3 is TGTGCCAGCAGACCCCCAGGGGGCTACACCGGGGAGCTGTTTTTT.

The genes are TRBV9 and TRBJ1-3, with no clear D. The germline gives CDR1 SGDLS, CDR2 YYNGEE. The ends were cut back, 3 bases at V and 4 bases at J, with 14 bases in the middle. This CDR3 region has 15 residues. The CDR3 DNA sequence: TGTGCCAGCAGCGCGCGTCCGGGAGCCGGAAACACCATATATTTT. Translated: CASSARPGAGNTIYF.

The rearrangement links TRBV12-5 to TRBJ2-7, with TRBD1 matching over 7 bases. Germline trimming cut 3 bases from V and 2 bases from J; bases unmatched to any gene: 16. There are 18 residues in the CDR3. CDR1 and CDR2 (germline): LGHNT, FRNRAP. Here the CDR3 reads CASGFSIPQTGRTYEQYF. The CDR3 DNA follows: TGTGCTAGTGGTTTCTCCATTCCTCAGACAGGGCGGACCTACGAGCAGTACTTC.

The rearrangement links TRBV7-9 to TRBJ1-3, with D uncertain. V dropped 1 base and J dropped 6 bases, with 13 bases sitting between them. From germline, CDR1 is SEHNR and CDR2 FQNEAQ (reference sequence). The CDR3 has 15 amino acids. This chain's CDR3 is CASSLGPLTQNTIYF. CDR3 sequence (DNA): TGTGCCAGCAGCTTAGGTCCCCTGACACAAAACACCATATATTTT.

This clone was picked up a small number of times. The rearrangement links TRBV5-5 to TRBJ1-2; 9 bases match TRBD1. The trim removed 4 bases at V and 10 bases at J, leaving 8 bases unmatched. Germline V gives CDR1 SGHKS, CDR2 YYEKEE (reference sequence). The CDR3 loop spans 13 amino acids. Here the CDR3 reads CASSAGTGNIYTF. As DNA, the CDR3 is TGTGCCAGCAGCGCCGGGACAGGGAACATCTACACCTTC.

This chain uses TRBV6-5 with TRBJ1-5, with D possibly being TRBD1 (6 bases). This CDR3 is built from 14 residues. V was cut by 6 bases and J by 4 bases, with 13 bases left in between. CDR1 and CDR2 (germline): MNHEY, SVGAGI. Written as DNA, the CDR3 is TGTGCCAGCAGCCCACACAGGGATAATCAGCCCCAGCATTTT. Protein product: CASSPHRDNQPQHF.

The V call is TRBV3-1 (or the pseudogene TRBV3-2), the J call TRBJ2-1, with TRBD2 matching 7 bases. Germline lookup yields CDR1 LGHDT and CDR2 YNNKEL (reference sequence). Germline trimming cut 3 bases from V and 6 bases from J; bases unmatched to any gene: 11. The CDR3 sequence is 16 residues long. In nucleotides, the CDR3 is TGTGCCAGCAGCCAGCCGGGACTACAATACTTCAATGAGCAGTTCTTC. Its protein is CASSQPGLQYFNEQFF.

CDR3 sequence reads: CATSDLGSGYTF. For the CDR3, the DNA is TGTGCCACCAGTGATTTGGGGAGCGGCTACACCTTC. The J gene is TRBJ1-2, the V gene TRBV24-1; D unclear. Germline V gene data show CDR1 as KGHDR and CDR2 as SFDVKD. The CDR3 runs 12 residues. V shed 0 bases and J shed 8 bases, with 6 bases lying between them.

In its sample, this clone is medium-sized (0.01 to 0.1%). The chain uses TRBV3-1 (or the pseudogene TRBV3-2) and TRBJ1-1; D is ambiguous. Germline CDR1 and CDR2: LGHDT and YNNKEL (reference sequence). The V end was cut by 0 bases, the J end by 0 bases, with 5 bases between. The CDR3 has 14 amino acids. CDR3 sequence: CASSQEELNTEAFF. CDR3 in DNA: TGTGCCAGCAGCCAAGAGGAGTTGAACACTGAAGCTTTCTTT.

This clone was recorded only once. A junction end diverges from the germline sequence, so it may reflect a read error. This rearrangement joins TRBV7-7 to TRBJ1-3, with TRBD1 as a possible D gene (6 bases). Germline V gene data show CDR1 as SSHAT and CDR2 as FNYEAQ (reference sequence). CDR3 size: 14 residues. CDR3 sequence (DNA): TGTGCTAGCAGCCCCGACAGGTTTGGAAACACCATATATTTT. Protein product: CASSPDRFGNTIYF.

The chain carries TRBV5-6 and TRBJ1-2; 9 nucleotides align to TRBD1. Germline V gene data show CDR1 as SGHDT and CDR2 as YYEEEE. This CDR3 contains 13 residues. The trim removed 4 bases at V and 8 bases at J, leaving 6 bases unmatched. CDR3 sequence reads: CASSPGTGIGYTF. The CDR3 DNA reads TGTGCCAGCAGCCCCGGGACAGGGATCGGCTACACCTTC. The whole variable domain, filled in from reference TRBV5-6 and TRBJ1-2, reads DAGVTQSPTHLIKTRGQQVTLRCSPKSGHDTVSWYQQALGQGPQFIFQYYEEEERQRGNFPDRFSGHQFPNYSSELNVNALLLGDSALYLCASSPGTGIGYTFGSGTRLTVV.

V gene TRBV19 combines with J gene TRBJ1-5; tentative D call: TRBD1 (5 bases). V was clipped by 6 bases and J by 2 bases, with 11 bases between them. The CDR3 contains 14 residues. Per the germline V gene, CDR1 is LNHDA and CDR2 is SQIVND (reference sequence). CDR3 nucleotide sequence: TGTGCCAGTAGCAGGTGGGGGGGCAATCAGCCCCAGCATTTT. Amino acids: CASSRWGGNQPQHF.

This chain links TRBV11-2 with TRBJ2-3; tentative D call: TRBD1 (5 bases). The CDR3 has 16 amino acids. Germline assignment: CDR1 SGHAT and CDR2 FQNNGV. Trimming pared 5 bases from V and 1 base from J, leaving 16 bases between. The CDR3 DNA is TGTGCCAGCAGCCCCCGACAGCCCCTCGGCACAGATACGCAGTATTTT. Its translation: CASSPRQPLGTDTQYF.

The chain couples TRBV6-1 to TRBJ1-6; D gene uncertain. The V end was cut by 3 bases, the J end by 0 bases, with 15 bases between. Germline CDR1 reads MNHNS; CDR2 reads SASEGT. The CDR3 sequence is 18 residues long. The CDR3 nucleotides are TGTGCCAGCAGTGATGAGGGCAGGAGGAGCTCCTATAATTCACCCCTCCACTTT. Amino acids: CASSDEGRRSSYNSPLHF.

This clone was seen once. This chain uses TRBV5-1 with TRBJ1-5, with 7 bases aligning to TRBD1. After removal of 4 bases from V and 8 bases from J, the junction contained 6 bases not matched to a gene. Per the germline V gene, CDR1 is SGHRS and CDR2 is YFSETQ. The CDR3 has 13 amino acids. In nucleotides, the CDR3 is TGCGCCAGCAGCGCGGAGGGGGCCGAGCCCCAGCATTTT. Amino acids: CASSAEGAEPQHF.

This chain uses TRBV7-3 with TRBJ2-1, with no clear D. Trimming took off 5 bases at V and 6 bases at J, with 8 bases between the two ends. The CDR3 is made up of 12 amino acids. The germline gives CDR1 SGHTA, CDR2 FQGTGA. CDR3 coding DNA: TGTGCCAGCAGCCCATCCGGCAATGAGCAGTTCTTC. It codes for CASSPSGNEQFF.

The chain carries TRBV19 and TRBJ2-2, with D tentatively TRBD1 (5 bases). The CDR3 length is 14 residues. V was clipped by 3 bases and J by 3 bases, with 8 bases between them. Looked up from germline, CDR1 is LNHDA and CDR2 is SQIVND (reference sequence). Here the CDR3 DNA reads TGTGCCAGTAGTATGAAGGGGTACACCGGGGAGCTGTTTTTT. Translated, it gives CASSMKGYTGELFF.

The J gene is TRBJ1-2, the V gene TRBV19; TRBD1 aligns across 9 bases. CDR1 and CDR2 from the germline V gene are LNHDA and SQIVND (reference sequence). This CDR3 region has 15 residues. With 7 bases clipped from V and 8 bases from J, the junction kept 14 bases outside the gene matches. CDR3 sequence (DNA): TGTGCCAGTAAAACCGGGACAGGGTCAGTAAGGGGCTACACCTTC. Translating gives CASKTGTGSVRGYTF.

V is TRBV7-2 and J is TRBJ1-3, with D possibly being TRBD1 (5 bases). CDR3 size: 13 residues. With 5 bases removed from V and 0 bases from J, the gap between germline ends came to 5 bases. The germline CDR1 and CDR2 sequences are SGHTA and FQGNSA. CDR3 coding DNA: TGTGCCAGCAGCGGACACTCTGGAAACACCATATATTTT. Its protein is CASSGHSGNTIYF.

This clone has just one count. The same CDR3 also results from other DNA sequences found in this sample. The chain employs TRBV5-1 and TRBJ1-6, with 9 bases lining up with TRBD1. Germline CDR1 SGHRS, CDR2 YFSETQ. The CDR3 sequence is 14 residues long. Trimming took 2 bases from V and 8 from J; bases not matched to a gene: 2. DNA of the CDR3: TGCGCCAGCAGCTTAAGGGACAGGGATTCACCCCTCCACTTT. Translation gives CASSLRDRDSPLHF.

This clone was seen only once. The J gene is TRBJ2-5, the V gene TRBV28, with D unclear. The CDR3 is made up of 16 amino acids. V lost 3 bases, J lost 6 bases, and 20 bases lay in between. Germline V gene sequence: CDR1 MDHEN, CDR2 SYDVKM. The CDR3 loop is CASSLWRSGVGKTQYF. DNA of the CDR3: TGTGCCAGCAGTTTGTGGCGGAGTGGCGTGGGTAAGACCCAGTACTTC.

The V gene is TRBV6-2 or TRBV6-3, the J gene TRBJ2-7, with 8 bases fitting TRBD1. The junction had 2 bases not matched to a gene; V was cut back by 4 bases and J by 6 bases. This CDR3 is built from 12 residues. The germline V gene has CDR1 MNHEY and CDR2 SVGEGT. The CDR3 sequence is CASSLQGGEQYF. CDR3 sequence (DNA): TGTGCCAGCAGTTTACAGGGGGGCGAGCAGTACTTC.